These 9 T cell receptor beta chains were sequenced from one sample in a study of cytomegalovirus exposure and HLA in healthy donors. In the PCR, 60 Vbeta and 13 Jbeta primers were used. The method was immunoSEQ multiplex PCR; TCRdb's version includes in-frame clones alone and lacks a portion of them. This sample yields about 130,000 clones, of which 60% to 85% are seen a single time; approximately 1.7% belongs to the top ten. Sequencing was done on a sample of PBMCs. These receptors all come from a woman aged 40 to 50 in good health and CMV-seronegative.

The V and J genes are TRBV15 and TRBJ2-5; TRBD1 might be the D (6 bases). The DNA matches TRBJ2-7 better at its end, which makes the J call doubtful. The CDR3 has 15 residues. Per germline, CDR1 LNHNV and CDR2 YYDKDF (reference sequence). The CDR3 reads CATSRDFEGDDEQYF. DNA of the CDR3: TGTGCCACCAGCAGAGATTTCGAGGGGGACGACGAGCAGTACTTC.

The chain carries TRBV18 and TRBJ2-5, with a weak D call TRBD2 (5 bases). Trimming stripped 1 base from V and 2 bases from J, with 8 bases between. This CDR3 contains 14 residues. Germline values: CDR1 KGHSH, CDR2 LQKENI. CDR3 protein: CASSPLPGQETQYF. CDR3 in DNA: TGTGCCAGCTCACCACTTCCGGGACAAGAGACCCAGTACTTC.

The rearrangement links TRBV4-2 to TRBJ2-3, with TRBD2 matching 8 bases. Germline V gene lookup returns CDR1 LGHNA and CDR2 YNFKEQ. V was pared by 3 bases and J by 2 bases, with 4 bases of the junction left unmatched. This CDR3 is built from 15 residues. CDR3 protein: CASSHGTRATDTQYF. In DNA form, the CDR3 reads TGTGCCAGCAGCCACGGGACTAGAGCCACAGATACGCAGTATTTT.

The rearrangement links TRBV19 to TRBJ1-4; D remains unclear. Germline assignment: CDR1 LNHDA and CDR2 SQIVND (reference sequence). V was trimmed by 8 bases and J by 3 bases, leaving 16 bases between them. The CDR3 is 15 amino acids. The CDR3, as DNA: TGTGCCAGTCGGCAAATAGTCGCGGCTAATGAAAAACTGTTTTTT. Translating it yields CASRQIVAANEKLFF.

This clone turned up a few times. The V gene is TRBV9, the J gene TRBJ1-4, with 10 bases that match TRBD1. Trimming cost V 2 bases and J 5 bases; bases outside gene matches: 9. Germline assignment: CDR1 SGDLS and CDR2 YYNGEE. The CDR3 runs 17 residues. CDR3 amino acids: CASSVRTGGSLNEKLFF. The CDR3 DNA reads as TGTGCCAGCAGCGTGCGGACAGGGGGGAGCCTGAATGAAAAACTGTTTTTT.

This clone was seen a handful of times. V is TRBV7-2 and J is TRBJ1-1, with 8 bases fitting TRBD1. V gave up 1 base and J gave up 4 bases; unmatched junction bases: 5. Germline loops: CDR1 SGHTA, CDR2 FQGNSA. There are 15 residues in the CDR3. The chain's CDR3 is CASSLEDRESTEAFF. CDR3 nucleotides: TGTGCCAGCAGCTTAGAGGACAGGGAGAGCACTGAAGCTTTCTTT. The full variable domain, rest sourced from reference TRBV7-2 and TRBJ1-1, is GAGVSQSPSNKVTEKGKDVELRCDPISGHTALYWYRQSLGQGLEFLIYFQGNSAPDKSGLPSDRFSAERTGGSVSTLTIQRTQQEDSAVYLCASSLEDRESTEAFFGQGTRLTVV.

The rearrangement joins TRBV30 to TRBJ1-4; 10 bases align to TRBD1. Per germline, CDR1 GTSNPN and CDR2 SVGIG (reference sequence). V dropped 2 bases and J dropped 8; count of bases not matched to a gene: 5. The CDR3 totals 14 residues. CDR3 residues: CAWSTGTGDEKLFF. The CDR3 DNA is TGTGCCTGGAGTACCGGGACAGGGGACGAAAAACTGTTTTTT.

The chain has TRBV11-2 and TRBJ2-1; D not certain. The CDR3 runs 14 residues. CDR1 and CDR2 (germline): SGHAT, FQNNGV. With 5 bases removed from V and 0 bases from J, the gap between germline ends came to 8 bases. The CDR3 spells CASSEVSSYNEQFF. The CDR3 DNA follows: TGTGCCAGCAGCGAGGTCAGCTCCTACAATGAGCAGTTCTTC.

J is TRBJ2-5 and V is TRBV28, with D unresolved. The end of the DNA aligns better with TRBJ2-7, so the J call may be wrong. The CDR3 is 15 residues long. Looked up from germline, CDR1 is MDHEN and CDR2 is SYDVKM. The CDR3 DNA reads TGTGCCAGCAGTTTAGCCCGCCCGAGCTCCTACGAGCAGTACTTC. It specifies CASSLARPSSYEQYF.